This passage covers 10 T cell receptor beta chains from one sample sequenced in a study of blood T cells in healthy people across ages. The second PCR ran roughly 6 to 11 cycles with a sample-barcoded 5' primer and J-beta primers. TCRdb re-analysed the 5' RACE reads in MiXCR, keeping a single row per CDR3 protein. The profile covers 1.2 million to 1.5 million distinct CDR3 sequences, with around two fifths appearing a single time and less than 8% taken by the ten largest. Sequences were obtained from blood. These TCRs come from a woman between 18 and 29 years old in good health.

The J gene is TRBJ1-2, the V gene TRBV3-1; no definite D call. Trimming cost V 4 bases and J 2 bases, with 11 bases left between them. The CDR3 length is 14 residues. Germline lookup yields CDR1 LGHDT and CDR2 YNNKEL (reference sequence). The CDR3 reads CASSPLSENYGYTF. The CDR3 bases are TGTGCCAGCAGCCCTTTGTCAGAAAACTATGGCTACACCTTC.

This clonotype was seen a handful of times. The rearrangement uses TRBV10-3 and TRBJ2-7, with 7 bases matching TRBD2. The germline V gene has CDR1 ENHRY and CDR2 SYGVKD. The CDR3 is 15 residues long. Trimming took 5 bases from V and 5 from J; bases not matched to a gene: 12. The CDR3 loop reads CAISPKAAGVDEQYF. As DNA, the CDR3 is TGTGCCATCAGTCCCAAGGCCGCGGGAGTGGACGAGCAGTACTTC.

This sequence joins TRBV7-2 and TRBJ2-4, with TRBD2 matching over 14 bases. The better agreement between TRBJ2-7 and the DNA end casts doubt on the J call. CDR1 and CDR2 from the germline V gene are SGHTA and FQGNSA. The CDR3 is made up of 16 amino acids. The CDR3 bases are TGTGCCAGCAGCTTGACTAGCGGGAGGGTTTCGTACGAGCAGTACTTC. This encodes CASSLTSGRVSYEQYF.

The rearrangement links TRBV30 to TRBJ2-7, with TRBD1 as a possible D gene (6 bases). This CDR3 is built from 12 residues. Germline CDR1 reads GTSNPN; CDR2 reads SVGIG (reference sequence). V lost 5 bases and J lost 2, with 10 bases in between. The CDR3 DNA sequence: TGTGCCTGGGACAGGAGCACCTACGAGCAGTACTTC. Its protein product is CAWDRSTYEQYF.

The table lists this clonotype with many counts. This sequence joins TRBV5-1 and TRBJ1-2, with a tentative D call TRBD1 (6 bases). Trimming cost V 2 bases and J 2 bases, with 7 bases left between them. Germline CDR1 SGHRS, CDR2 YFSETQ. This CDR3 spans 13 amino acids. CDR3 DNA sequence: TGCGCCAGCAGCTTTGACAGGAACTATGGCTACACCTTC. Translating gives CASSFDRNYGYTF.

This clonotype was observed a handful of times. Here the CDR3 reads CASSEDRAYYGYTF. The CDR3 DNA follows: TGTGCCAGCAGTGAGGACAGGGCCTACTATGGCTACACCTTC. The chain uses TRBV6-1 and TRBJ1-2; TRBD1 agrees at 8 bases. Germline assignment: CDR1 MNHNS and CDR2 SASEGT. V was pared by 3 bases and J by 3 bases, with 3 bases of the junction left unmatched. There are 14 residues in the CDR3.

This chain connects TRBV20-1 to TRBJ2-5; possibly TRBD1 or TRBD2 for D (6 bases each). Germline V gives CDR1 DFQATT, CDR2 SNEGSKA (reference sequence). V lost 3 bases, J lost 4 bases, and 12 bases lay in between. This CDR3 region has 13 residues. CDR3: CSASAGGVETQYF. CDR3 nucleotide sequence: TGCAGTGCTAGTGCCGGGGGCGTAGAGACCCAGTACTTC.

This clonotype was counted between two and nine times. The rearrangement joins TRBV20-1 to TRBJ2-7; TRBD2 matches 9 bases. The germline V gene has CDR1 DFQATT and CDR2 SNEGSKA (reference sequence). V lost 3 bases, J lost 0 bases, and 9 bases stayed unmatched. The CDR3 runs 16 residues. The CDR3 DNA reads TGCAGTGCTAGGGACCTCCGCGGGAGGGGCTCCTACGAGCAGTACTTC. It is translated as CSARDLRGRGSYEQYF.

The chain is built from TRBV6-6 and TRBJ1-6, with unresolved D. The germline CDR1 and CDR2 sequences are MNHNY and SVGAGI (reference sequence). The CDR3 extends over 14 amino acids. The ends were cut back, 1 base at V and 7 bases at J, with 8 bases in the middle. The CDR3 loop is CASSYCTGNSPLHF. The CDR3 nucleotides read TGTGCCAGCAGTTACTGTACCGGGAATTCACCCCTCCACTTT.

This clonotype was found many times. V and J are TRBV27 and TRBJ2-7; 10 positions agree with TRBD2. The V gene end was trimmed by 6 bases and the J gene end by 3 bases; junction bases not matched to a gene: 5. Germline CDR1 MNHEY, CDR2 SMNVEV (reference sequence). The CDR3 length is 14 residues. The CDR3 protein is CASSLAGGLYEQYF. DNA of the CDR3: TGTGCCAGCAGCTTAGCGGGGGGCCTCTACGAGCAGTACTTC.